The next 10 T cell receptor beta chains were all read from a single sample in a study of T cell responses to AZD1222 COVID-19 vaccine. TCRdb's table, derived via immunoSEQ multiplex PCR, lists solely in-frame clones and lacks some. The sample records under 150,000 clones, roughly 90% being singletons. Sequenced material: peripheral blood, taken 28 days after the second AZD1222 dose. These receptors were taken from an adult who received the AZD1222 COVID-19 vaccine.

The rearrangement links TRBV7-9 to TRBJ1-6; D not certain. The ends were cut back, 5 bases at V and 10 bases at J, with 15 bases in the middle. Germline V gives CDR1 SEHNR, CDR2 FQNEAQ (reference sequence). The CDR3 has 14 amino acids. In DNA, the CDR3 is TGTGCCAGCAGCCCCGACGGTCCGGGATCACCCCTCCACTTT. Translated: CASSPDGPGSPLHF.

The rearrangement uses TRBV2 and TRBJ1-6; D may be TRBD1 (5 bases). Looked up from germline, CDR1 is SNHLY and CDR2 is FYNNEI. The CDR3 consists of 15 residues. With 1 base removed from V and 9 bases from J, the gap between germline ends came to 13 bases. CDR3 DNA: TGTGCCAGCAGTGAAGAGGGGCTGGGGATTTCACCCCTCCACTTT. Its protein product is CASSEEGLGISPLHF.

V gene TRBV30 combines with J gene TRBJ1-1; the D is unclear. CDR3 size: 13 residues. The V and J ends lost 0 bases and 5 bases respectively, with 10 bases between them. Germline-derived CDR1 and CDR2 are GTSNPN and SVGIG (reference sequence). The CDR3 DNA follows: TGTGCCTGGAGTGTAGGGCTGTGGACTGAAGCTTTCTTT. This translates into CAWSVGLWTEAFF.

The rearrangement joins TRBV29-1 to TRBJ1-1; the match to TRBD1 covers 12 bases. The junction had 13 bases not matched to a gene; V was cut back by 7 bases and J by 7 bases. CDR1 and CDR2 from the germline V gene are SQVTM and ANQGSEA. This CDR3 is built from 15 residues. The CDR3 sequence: CSAKWDRGRRSEAFF. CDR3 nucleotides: TGCAGCGCCAAATGGGACAGGGGGCGCAGGAGTGAAGCTTTCTTT.

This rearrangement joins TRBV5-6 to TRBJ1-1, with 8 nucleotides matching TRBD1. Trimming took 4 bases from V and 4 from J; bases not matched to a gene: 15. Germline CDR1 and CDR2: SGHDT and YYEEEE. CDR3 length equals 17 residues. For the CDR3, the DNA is TGTGCCAGCAGCCTATTTTCCCCAGGGGGCGGGGGCACTGAAGCTTTCTTT. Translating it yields CASSLFSPGGGGTEAFF.

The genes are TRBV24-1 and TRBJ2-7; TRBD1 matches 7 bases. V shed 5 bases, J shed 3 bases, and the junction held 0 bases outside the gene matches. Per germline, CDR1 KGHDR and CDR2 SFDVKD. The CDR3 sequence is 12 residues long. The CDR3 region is CATSGDSYEQYF. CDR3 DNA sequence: TGTGCCACCAGTGGGGACAGCTACGAGCAGTACTTC.

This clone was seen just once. The chain's CDR3 is CASSVGRNSPLHF. The DNA for the CDR3 is TGTGCCAGCAGCGTAGGCCGGAATTCACCCCTCCACTTT. V gene TRBV9 combines with J gene TRBJ1-6, with D uncertain. This CDR3 comprises 13 residues. Germline assignment: CDR1 SGDLS and CDR2 YYNGEE. The ends were cut back, 0 bases at V and 7 bases at J, with 5 bases in the middle.

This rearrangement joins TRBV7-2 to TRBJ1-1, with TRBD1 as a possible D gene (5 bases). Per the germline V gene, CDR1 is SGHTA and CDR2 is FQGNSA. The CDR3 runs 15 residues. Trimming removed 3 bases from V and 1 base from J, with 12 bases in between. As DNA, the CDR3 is TGTGCCAGCAGCTTCTTGTTGCAGGGGAACACTGAAGCTTTCTTT. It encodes CASSFLLQGNTEAFF.

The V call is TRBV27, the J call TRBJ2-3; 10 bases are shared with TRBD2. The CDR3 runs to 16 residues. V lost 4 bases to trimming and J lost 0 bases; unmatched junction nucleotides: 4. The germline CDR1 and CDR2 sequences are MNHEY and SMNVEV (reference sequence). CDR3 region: CASSSSGRASTDTQYF. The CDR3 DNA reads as TGTGCCAGCAGTTCAAGCGGGAGGGCTAGCACAGATACGCAGTATTTT.

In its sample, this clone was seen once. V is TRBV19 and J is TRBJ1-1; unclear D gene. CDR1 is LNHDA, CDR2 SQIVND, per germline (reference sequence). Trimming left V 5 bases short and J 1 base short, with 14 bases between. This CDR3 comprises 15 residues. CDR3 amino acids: CASSSRAGANTEAFF. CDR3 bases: TGTGCCAGTAGTTCCCGAGCGGGCGCGAACACTGAAGCTTTCTTT. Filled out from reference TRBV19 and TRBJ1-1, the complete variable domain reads DGGITQSPKYLFRKEGQNVTLSCEQNLNHDAMYWYRQDPGQGLRLIYYSQIVNDFQKGDIAEGYSVSREKKESFPLTVTSAQKNPTAFYLCASSSRAGANTEAFFGQGTRLTVV.